The 29 T cell receptor beta chains below all came from one sample that was sequenced in a study of metastatic and nonmetastatic thyroid tumors. All patients were treatment-naive before thyroid surgery. TCRdb re-clonotyped the PCR reads through MiXCR. This table holds 29,000 or so clones, 4% found once. Sequencing was performed on blood. These TCRs come from a female donor with papillary thyroid cancer or a benign thyroid nodule (not recorded which). Some clones in this sample may be carry-over from other donors' samples.

By frequency in the sample, this clone is medium-sized (0.01 to 0.1%). This sequence joins TRBV2 and TRBJ1-2; 7 bases fit TRBD1. The CDR3 is 14 amino acids. Germline V gene lookup returns CDR1 SNHLY and CDR2 FYNNEI. J lost 3 bases, V lost 7 bases, and 8 bases had no gene match. CDR3 sequence: CASIPNRGDYGYTF. The CDR3 DNA follows: TGTGCCAGCATCCCGAACAGGGGTGACTATGGCTACACCTTC.

This clone showed up just a few times. The rearrangement joins TRBV27 to TRBJ1-5; maybe TRBD1 (6 bases). Germline V gene lookup returns CDR1 MNHEY and CDR2 SMNVEV (reference sequence). Deletions cut 4 bases from V and 9 bases from J, with 13 bases between. The CDR3 has 13 amino acids. The CDR3 sequence is CASSYYREGPQHF. The CDR3 nucleotides are TGTGCCAGCAGTTATTACAGGGAAGGGCCCCAGCATTTT.

Judged by abundance, this clone is medium-sized. The chain combines TRBV6-1 with TRBJ2-3; D perhaps matches TRBD2 (6 bases). Germline CDR1 MNHNS, CDR2 SASEGT. V was cut by 7 bases and J by 2 bases, with 13 bases left in between. This CDR3 has 14 amino acids. The DNA for the CDR3 is TGTGCCAGCACGGCTAGCGATTACACAGATACGCAGTATTTT. Amino acids: CASTASDYTDTQYF.

At least ten counts were recorded for this clone. V is TRBV5-6 and J is TRBJ1-4; TRBD1 matches at 7 bases. From germline, CDR1 is SGHDT and CDR2 YYEEEE. This CDR3 spans 15 amino acids. Losses at the gene ends were 4 bases for V and 3 bases for J; bases not matched to a gene: 6. The CDR3, as DNA: TGTGCCAGCAGCCTACCCAGGGGGTCTAATGAAAAACTGTTTTTT. Translation: CASSLPRGSNEKLFF.

This clone showed up many times. The V call is TRBV7-2, the J call TRBJ1-2; 7 nucleotides agree with TRBD1. Germline CDR1 is SGHTA and CDR2 is FQGNSA. V lost 1 base to trimming and J lost 4 bases; unmatched junction nucleotides: 3. The CDR3 runs 14 residues. The CDR3 sequence is CASSLGRDSYGYTF. The CDR3 region has the DNA TGTGCCAGCAGCTTAGGTCGGGACAGCTATGGCTACACCTTC.

This clone was seen only a few times. One end of the junction varies from germline; a read error may be responsible. The V call is TRBV15, the J call TRBJ1-3; 7 nucleotides agree with TRBD1. The germline CDR1 and CDR2 sequences are LNHNV and YYDKDF (reference sequence). This CDR3 has 14 residues. The CDR3 reads CATIRGTAGDTIYF. CDR3 bases: TGTGCCACCATCAGGGGGACAGCTGGAGACACCATATATTTT.

The J gene is TRBJ2-5, the V gene TRBV6-1, with D tentatively TRBD2 (6 bases). The ends were cut back, 1 base at V and 10 bases at J, with 7 bases in the middle. The germline CDR1 and CDR2 sequences are MNHNS and SASEGT. The CDR3 sequence is 11 residues long. CDR3 sequence reads: CASSEGGDQYF. CDR3 in DNA: TGTGCCAGCAGTGAAGGGGGGGACCAGTACTTC.

This clone came up a few times. One junction end does not reproduce the germline sequence, and a read error may be involved. The rearrangement uses TRBV7-9 and TRBJ2-1; D unresolved. The CDR3 length is 15 residues. Per the germline V gene, CDR1 is SEHNR and CDR2 is FQNEAQ (reference sequence). The CDR3 DNA sequence: TGTGCCATCAGCTTAGGCCAGTGGCTTAACAATGAGCAGTTCTTC. It yields the protein CAISLGQWLNNEQFF.

This clone has at least ten counts. The chain recombines TRBV20-1 with TRBJ1-2; TRBD1 might be the D (5 bases). Germline V gives CDR1 DFQATT, CDR2 SNEGSKA (reference sequence). This CDR3 has 12 amino acids. Trimming took off 6 bases at V and 7 bases at J, with 15 bases between the two ends. The CDR3 region is CSAHRQRGGYTF. In DNA, the CDR3 is TGCAGTGCCCACAGACAGAGGGGTGGCTACACCTTC.

This clone showed up just a few times. This clone may be a read error of a much larger clone one base away. CDR3 sequence reads: CASSRSDIDTYYEQYF. CDR3 sequence (DNA): TGTGCCAGCAGCCGATCGGACATCGATACCTACTACGAGCAGTACTTC. The chain links TRBV4-2 to TRBJ2-7; the D gene is possibly TRBD1 (5 bases). Trimming left V 4 bases short and J 3 bases short, with 19 bases between. Germline V CDR1 and CDR2: LGHNA, YNFKEQ. The CDR3 contains 16 residues.

This clone was observed at least ten times. The rearrangement joins TRBV7-9 to TRBJ2-1; 12 bases fit TRBD2. Germline loops: CDR1 SEHNR, CDR2 FQNEAQ (reference sequence). CDR3 length equals 21 residues. The V gene end was trimmed by 7 bases and the J gene end by 0 bases; junction bases not matched to a gene: 19. The CDR3 sequence is CASIPFPMRTSGTSSYNEQFF. CDR3 DNA: TGTGCCAGCATCCCCTTCCCCATGCGGACTAGCGGGACGAGCTCCTACAATGAGCAGTTCTTC. The full variable domain, completed using reference TRBV7-9 and TRBJ2-1, is DTGVSQNPRHKITKRGQNVTFRCDPISEHNRLYWYRQTLGQGPEFLTYFQNEAQLEKSRLLSDRFSAERPKGSFSTLEIQRTEQGDSAMYLCASIPFPMRTSGTSSYNEQFFGPGTRLTVL.

The chain couples TRBV4-1 to TRBJ2-2, with TRBD2 as a possible D gene (5 bases). V was pared by 0 bases and J by 7 bases, with 12 bases between. Germline V gene data show CDR1 as MGHRA and CDR2 as YSYEKL. The CDR3 length is 15 residues. The CDR3 DNA reads as TGCGCCAGCAGCCAAGACGGGGTGAGGAGCGGGGAGCTGTTTTTT. The encoded protein is CASSQDGVRSGELFF.

The chain has TRBV7-3 and TRBJ2-2, with 7 bases that match TRBD2. Germline CDR1 and CDR2: SGHTA and FQGTGA. The V and J ends lost 5 bases and 2 bases, in that order; junction bases with no gene match: 5. The CDR3 sequence is 15 residues long. CDR3: CASSPQAGNTGELFF. The CDR3 region has the DNA TGTGCCAGCAGCCCCCAAGCGGGAAACACCGGGGAGCTGTTTTTT.

This clone has a count of ten or more. The sample holds other DNA sequences that translate to the same CDR3. This chain connects TRBV7-9 to TRBJ1-1, with D uncertain. In germline, CDR1 is SEHNR, CDR2 FQNEAQ (reference sequence). V was shortened by 1 base and J by 1 base, with 7 bases between the two germline ends. This CDR3 contains 14 residues. The CDR3 DNA is TGTGCCAGCAGCTTAGAGGGTCGGAACACTGAAGCTTTCTTT. Encoded protein: CASSLEGRNTEAFF.

This clone was found a few times. A read error may produce the germline difference seen at one junction end. The chain's CDR3 is CASSAWTYYGYTF. The CDR3 nucleotides read TGTGCCAGCAGCGCCTGGACGTACTATGGCTACACTTTC. The J gene is TRBJ1-2, the V gene TRBV6-2 or TRBV6-3, with D hard to call. CDR3 length equals 13 residues. Per the germline V gene, CDR1 is MNHEY and CDR2 is SVGEGT.

This clone occurred many times. This chain joins TRBV29-1 and TRBJ1-2; D is unresolved. The length of the CDR3 is 13 residues. In germline, CDR1 is SQVTM, CDR2 ANQGSEA. The V end was cut by 2 bases, the J end by 3 bases, with 10 bases between. This CDR3 reads CSVESTGYYGYTF. The DNA of the CDR3 is TGCAGCGTTGAAAGTACGGGGTACTATGGCTACACCTTC.

This clone was counted only a few times. This rearrangement joins TRBV19 to TRBJ2-3; D gene ambiguous. Deletions cut 3 bases from V and 0 bases from J, with 16 bases between. CDR3 length: 17 residues. Germline assignment: CDR1 LNHDA and CDR2 SQIVND (reference sequence). The CDR3 spells CASSIEGSGSSTDTQYF. CDR3 bases: TGTGCCAGTAGTATTGAAGGTTCTGGGTCCAGCACAGATACGCAGTATTTT.

V usage is TRBV3-1 and J usage is TRBJ1-4; TRBD1 aligns across 8 bases. With 0 bases clipped from V and 8 bases from J, the junction kept 2 bases outside the gene matches. The CDR3 has 14 amino acids. Germline assignment: CDR1 LGHDT and CDR2 YNNKEL (reference sequence). CDR3 region: CASSQDWTGEKLFF. CDR3 nucleotides: TGTGCCAGCAGCCAAGATTGGACAGGGGAAAAACTGTTTTTT.

The V gene is TRBV27, the J gene TRBJ1-2; no definite D call. V gave up 7 bases and J gave up 5 bases, with 14 bases separating them. CDR3 size: 13 residues. Germline V gene sequence: CDR1 MNHEY, CDR2 SMNVEV (reference sequence). This chain's CDR3 is CASIPKTDYGYTF. The CDR3 DNA sequence: TGTGCCAGCATCCCGAAGACGGATTATGGCTACACCTTC.

This clone turned up a few times. This may arise from a read error, as a much more abundant clone is one base away. Other DNA sequences in the same sample also yield this CDR3. The V gene is TRBV18, the J gene TRBJ2-5; D remains unclear. This CDR3 is built from 13 residues. CDR1 and CDR2 from the germline V gene are KGHSH and LQKENI. The CDR3 DNA reads as TGCGCCAGCTCACCAGTGGCTCAAGAGACCCAGTACTTC. It encodes CASSPVAQETQYF. Using reference TRBV18 and TRBJ2-5 for the parts outside the CDR3, the full variable domain is NAGVMQNPRHLVRRRGQEARLRCSPMKGHSHVYWYRQLPEEGLKFMVYLQKENIIDESGMPKERFSAEFPKEGPSILRIQQVVRGDSAAYFCASSPVAQETQYFGPGTRLLVL.

This clone was picked up a small number of times. The chain uses TRBV6-4 and TRBJ2-7; D gene uncertain. Trimming removed 3 bases at V and 5 bases at J, with 8 bases between. This CDR3 contains 12 residues. CDR1 is MRHNA, CDR2 SNTAGT, per germline. In nucleotides, the CDR3 is TGTGCCAGCAGTGAAGGAACACACGAGCAGTACTTC. The encoded protein is CASSEGTHEQYF.

This clone was found many times. J is TRBJ2-7 and V is TRBV10-3; D is possibly TRBD2 (5 bases). The germline V and J ends were trimmed by 0 bases and 3 bases, with 9 bases remaining between them. Germline V lookup: CDR1 ENHRY, CDR2 SYGVKD. There are 14 residues in the CDR3. The CDR3 loop is CAISESGSGYEQYF. CDR3 in DNA: TGTGCCATCAGTGAGTCGGGAAGCGGCTACGAGCAGTACTTC.

This chain links TRBV6-1 with TRBJ1-2, with TRBD1 matching over 9 bases. V was clipped by 5 bases and J by 4 bases; unmatched bases: 5. The CDR3 length is 14 residues. Germline V lookup: CDR1 MNHNS, CDR2 SASEGT. As DNA, the CDR3 is TGTGCCAGCAGTTTGGGACAGGGCGGCTATGGCTACACCTTC. This translates into CASSLGQGGYGYTF.

This clone was recorded at least ten times. The chain has TRBV2 and TRBJ2-1, with D hard to call. V gave up 6 bases and J gave up 6 bases, with 15 bases separating them. The CDR3 runs 14 residues. The germline V gene encodes CDR1 SNHLY and CDR2 FYNNEI. This CDR3 reads CASRKDGPGNEQFF. In nucleotides, the CDR3 is TGTGCCAGCAGGAAAGATGGGCCCGGCAATGAGCAGTTCTTC.

This clone appeared a few times. V usage is TRBV9 and J usage is TRBJ1-6, with 7 nucleotides matching TRBD1. The CDR3 is 15 amino acids. CDR1 and CDR2 from the germline V gene are SGDLS and YYNGEE. V was clipped by 3 bases and J by 7 bases; unmatched bases: 7. The DNA for the CDR3 is TGTGCCAGCAGCGGGAAAGGGACAGCAAATTCACCCCTCCACTTT. Amino acids: CASSGKGTANSPLHF. Full variable domain (remainder filled in from reference TRBV9 and TRBJ1-6): DSGVTQTPKHLITATGQRVTLRCSPRSGDLSVYWYQQSLDQGLQFLIQYYNGEERAKGNILERFSAQQFPDLHSELNLSSLELGDSALYFCASSGKGTANSPLHFGNGTRLTVT.

This clone showed up many times. V and J are TRBV10-2 and TRBJ2-2, with 10 bases lining up with TRBD2. Looked up from germline, CDR1 is WSHSY and CDR2 is SAAADI. Trimming cost V 2 bases and J 6 bases; bases outside gene matches: 3. The CDR3 totals 15 residues. The CDR3, as DNA: TGCGCCAGCAGTGAGAGCGGGAGGGGCGCCGGGGAGCTGTTTTTT. Translated, it gives CASSESGRGAGELFF.

J is TRBJ2-1 and V is TRBV12-3 or TRBV12-4, with TRBD2 matching over 9 bases. V lost 5 bases, J lost 2 bases, and 4 bases stayed unmatched. This CDR3 is built from 15 residues. In DNA, the CDR3 is TGTGCCAGCAGTCATAGCGGGAGCCCCTACAATGAGCAGTTCTTC. Translated, it gives CASSHSGSPYNEQFF.

This clone was recorded a few times. Different DNA sequences within this sample yield the same CDR3. This chain links TRBV20-1 with TRBJ1-1, with D possibly matching TRBD1 (5 bases). The germline gives CDR1 DFQATT, CDR2 SNEGSKA (reference sequence). V shed 0 bases and J shed 5 bases, with 16 bases lying between them. The CDR3 is made up of 15 amino acids. In DNA, the CDR3 is TGCAGTGCTAGAGAATATAGGGGCGGAGGTACTGAAGCTTTCTTT. This gives the protein CSAREYRGGGTEAFF.

This chain uses TRBV12-3 or TRBV12-4 with TRBJ2-6; D remains unclear. This CDR3 spans 15 amino acids. V lost 1 base, J lost 2 bases, and 6 bases lay in between. The DNA of the CDR3 is TGTGCCAGCAGTTTAGGTTCAGCTGGGGCCAACGTCCTGACTTTC. Its protein is CASSLGSAGANVLTF.